These 8 T cell receptor beta chains share one sample of origin, sequenced in a study of T cell repertoires in ileal Crohn's disease. This sample's time point: neoterminal ileum biopsy at postoperative endoscopy, about 6 months after surgery. Assay used: immunoSEQ multiplex PCR; TCRdb lists only in-frame clones, some missing. The repertoire includes roughly 4,400 clones, 65% to 85% of them detected once, and roughly 4.5% sits in the top ten. The sequenced sample was ileal tissue. Source of these receptors: an adult with Crohn's disease.

V is TRBV12-5 and J is TRBJ1-4; D not certain. V was cut by 0 bases and J by 10 bases, with 6 bases left in between. The CDR3 has 12 residues. CDR1 is LGHNT and CDR2 is FRNRAP in the germline V gene. CDR3: CASGLVRGKLFF. CDR3 sequence (DNA): TGTGCTAGTGGTTTGGTACGAGGAAAACTGTTTTTT.

This clone has a handful of counts. V usage is TRBV7-2 and J usage is TRBJ1-2, with D possibly being TRBD1 (5 bases). The germline V gene encodes CDR1 SGHTA and CDR2 FQGNSA. This CDR3 contains 14 residues. The V and J ends lost 0 bases and 2 bases respectively, with 7 bases between them. The CDR3 here is CASSLAGANYGYTF. CDR3 nucleotides: TGTGCCAGCAGCTTAGCAGGGGCAAACTATGGCTACACCTTC.

As for this clone: Given a much more abundant clone one base away, this may be a read error. The DNA of the CDR3 is TGTGCCCGGAGTGTGTCCTACACCGGGGAGCTGTTTTTT. Protein sequence: CARSVSYTGELFF. J is TRBJ2-2 and V is TRBV30; D is undetermined. The CDR3 consists of 13 residues. CDR1 is GTSNPN and CDR2 is SVGIG in the germline V gene (reference sequence).

The chain employs TRBV27 and TRBJ1-2, with a possible D match to TRBD1 (6 bases). The CDR3 has 15 amino acids. V was clipped by 6 bases and J by 8 bases, with 22 bases between them. Germline assignment: CDR1 MNHEY and CDR2 SMNVEV (reference sequence). CDR3 bases: TGTGCCAGCAGCTCAAATCAGGGGCCCCCCGGGGGCTACACCTTC. Protein product: CASSSNQGPPGGYTF.

The chain has TRBV6-1 and TRBJ2-7, with D hard to call. The CDR3 covers 12 residues. V was pared by 4 bases and J by 3 bases, with 7 bases between. CDR1 is MNHNS and CDR2 is SASEGT in the germline V gene. CDR3 nucleotides: TGTGCCAGCAGTGGCGGACGCTACGAGCAGTACTTC. It encodes CASSGGRYEQYF.

This clone was observed once. This chain links TRBV12-5 with TRBJ2-1, with TRBD2 matching 11 bases. The junction had 9 bases not matched to a gene; V was cut back by 5 bases and J by 3 bases. This CDR3 has 17 amino acids. Germline V gene sequence: CDR1 LGHNT, CDR2 FRNRAP. Written as DNA, the CDR3 is TGTGCTAGTGGTCCCGGGACCGGGACTAGCGGCTACAATGAGCAGTTCTTC. Protein: CASGPGTGTSGYNEQFF.

The rearrangement uses TRBV4-1 and TRBJ2-1, with 13 bases lining up with TRBD2. Germline V gives CDR1 MGHRA, CDR2 YSYEKL. The CDR3 loop spans 18 amino acids. Losses at the gene ends were 3 bases for V and 7 bases for J; bases not matched to a gene: 12. The CDR3 is CASSHVVSGTSGINEQFF. The CDR3, as DNA: TGCGCCAGCAGCCATGTTGTCTCCGGGACTAGCGGGATTAATGAGCAGTTCTTC.

The rearrangement links TRBV7-3 to TRBJ2-5; TRBD1 matches 8 bases. V shed 1 base and J 1 base; nucleotides not matched to a gene: 11. This CDR3 is 18 amino acids long. The germline V gene has CDR1 SGHTA and CDR2 FQGTGA. DNA for the CDR3: TGTGCCAGCAGCTTAAGGCCAGGGGGCAGAACGGTCCAAGAGACCCAGTACTTC. Amino acids: CASSLRPGGRTVQETQYF.